Listed here is a single T cell receptor beta chain. The antigen remains unidentified. The data were taken from a study of beta chain features in type 1 diabetes. V gave up 1 base and J gave up 0 bases, with 7 bases separating them. CDR1 is SGHTA and CDR2 is FQGNSA in the germline V gene. There are 16 residues in the CDR3. Findings of the study overall: Whatever favoring of shorter templates PCR might show would apply equally to patients and controls. Among type 1 diabetes patients, VDJ junctions had fewer insertions and more deletions. Patients' naive, central memory and Treg TCRB repertoires seemed closer to one another than those of healthy donors. All four CD4+ subsets from Type 1 diabetes patients carried moderately but significantly shorter TCRB CDR3s.

TCRB transcripts that were expressed got sequenced, as all of the isolated RNA had been reverse transcribed. Assay: immunoSEQ multiplex PCR; the TCRdb copy retains only in-frame clones and omits some. The sample yields about 270,000 clones, roughly an eighth seen once. Input material: naive CD4+ T cells from blood. V gene TRBV7-2 combines with J gene TRBJ2-6, with D hard to call. The receptor comes from a man aged 30 to 39 with type 1 diabetes. As DNA, the CDR3 is TGTGCCAGCAGCTTAGTCGGTCTCTCTGGGGCCAACGTCCTGACTTTC. This codes for CASSLVGLSGANVLTF.